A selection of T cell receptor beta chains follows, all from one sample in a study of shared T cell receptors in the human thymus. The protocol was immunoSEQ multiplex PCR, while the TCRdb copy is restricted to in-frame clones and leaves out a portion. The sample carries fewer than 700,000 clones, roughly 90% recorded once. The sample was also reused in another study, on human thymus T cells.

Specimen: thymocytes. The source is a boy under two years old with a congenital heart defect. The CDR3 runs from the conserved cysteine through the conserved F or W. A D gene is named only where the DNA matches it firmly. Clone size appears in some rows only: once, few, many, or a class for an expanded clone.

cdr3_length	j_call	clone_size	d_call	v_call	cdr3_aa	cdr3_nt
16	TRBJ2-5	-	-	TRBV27	CASSLLHGASQETQYF	TGTGCCAGCAGTTTATTACATGGGGCCTCACAAGAGACCCAGTACTTC
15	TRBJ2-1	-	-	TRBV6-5	CASSHRETSYNEQFF	TGTGCCAGCAGCCATCGGGAGACTTCCTACAATGAGCAGTTCTTC
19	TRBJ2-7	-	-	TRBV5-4	CASSLGPRDSIPLVYEQYF	TGTGCCAGCAGCTTGGGGCCCCGAGACAGCATCCCCCTAGTATACGAGCAGTACTTC
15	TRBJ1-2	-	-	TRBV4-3	CASSQDEVGAVGYTF	TGCGCCAGCAGCCAAGATGAGGTAGGGGCGGTCGGCTACACCTTC
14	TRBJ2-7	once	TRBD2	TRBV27	CASSDAYAAGGQYF	TGTGCCAGCAGTGATGCTTACGCGGCGGGGGGGCAGTACTTC
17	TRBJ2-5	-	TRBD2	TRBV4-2	CASSQGGRPETQETQYF	TGTGCCAGCAGTCAGGGAGGGAGGCCTGAAACTCAAGAGACCCAGTACTTC
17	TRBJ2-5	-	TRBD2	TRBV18	CASSPPLAGDRVETQYF	TGTGCCAGCTCTCCACCGCTAGCGGGAGATCGTGTGGAGACCCAGTACTTC
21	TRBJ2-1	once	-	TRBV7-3	CASSLSGTEGGRSSSYNEQFF	TGTGCCAGCAGCTTAAGCGGGACGGAGGGTGGGCGGAGCAGCTCCTACAATGAGCAGTTCTTC
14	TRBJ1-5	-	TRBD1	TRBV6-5	CASTPRQGDQPQHF	TGTGCCAGCACTCCTAGACAGGGCGATCAGCCCCAGCATTTT
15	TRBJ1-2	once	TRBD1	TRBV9	CASSVSWDRFYGYTF	TGTGCCAGCAGCGTATCCTGGGACAGGTTCTATGGCTACACCTTC
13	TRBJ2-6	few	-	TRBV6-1	CASEQGGANVLTF	TGTGCCAGCGAACAGGGTGGGGCCAACGTCCTGACTTTC
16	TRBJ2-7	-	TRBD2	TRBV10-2	CASSEFSGGRSYEQYF	TGCGCCAGCAGTGAGTTTTCCGGGGGGAGGAGCTACGAGCAGTACTTC
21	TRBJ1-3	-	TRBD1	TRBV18	CASSPELRAGQGLPSGNTIYF	TGTGCCAGCTCCCCAGAGCTGAGGGCAGGACAGGGACTACCCTCTGGAAACACCATATATTTT
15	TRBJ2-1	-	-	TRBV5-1	CASSPSGTPHNEQFF	TGCGCCAGCAGCCCGTCCGGGACTCCACACAATGAGCAGTTCTTC
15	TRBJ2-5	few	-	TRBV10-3	CAISESSRGASTQYF	TGTGCCATCAGTGAGTCCAGTCGGGGGGCGTCTACCCAGTACTTC
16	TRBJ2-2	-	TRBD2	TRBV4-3	CASSEDSGSNAGELFF	TGCGCCAGCAGCGAAGATAGCGGGAGTAACGCCGGGGAGCTGTTTTTT
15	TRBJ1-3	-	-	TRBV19	CASSIWGDPGNTIYF	TGTGCCAGTAGTATTTGGGGCGATCCTGGAAACACCATATATTTT
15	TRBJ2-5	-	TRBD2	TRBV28	CASMGPSGSQETQYF	TGTGCCAGCATGGGACCTAGCGGGAGCCAAGAGACCCAGTACTTC
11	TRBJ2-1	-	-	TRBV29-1	CSVVLNNEQFF	TGCAGCGTTGTCCTTAACAATGAGCAGTTCTTC
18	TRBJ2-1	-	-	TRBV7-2	CASSIRRSGISSYNEQFF	TGTGCCAGCAGCATTAGACGGTCGGGAATAAGCTCCTACAATGAGCAGTTCTTC
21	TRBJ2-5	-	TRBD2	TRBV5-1	CASSLRAAPLKTSGKQETQYF	TGCGCCAGCAGCTTGCGGGCTGCACCACTCAAGACTAGCGGGAAACAAGAGACCCAGTACTTC
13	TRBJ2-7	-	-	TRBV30	CAWSVTPHGEQYF	TGTGCCTGGAGTGTCACCCCCCACGGGGAGCAGTACTTC
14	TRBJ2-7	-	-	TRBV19	CASSRTGRSYEQYF	TGTGCCAGTAGTAGAACAGGGAGATCCTACGAGCAGTACTTC
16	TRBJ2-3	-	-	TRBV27	CASSPPLGVRQDTQYF	TGTGCCAGCAGTCCACCCCTAGGAGTCCGACAGGATACGCAGTATTTT
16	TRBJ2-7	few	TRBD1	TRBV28	CASSLTKRDRGCEQYF	TGTGCCAGCAGTTTAACAAAACGGGACAGGGGTTGCGAGCAGTACTTC
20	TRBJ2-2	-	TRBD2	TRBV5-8	CASTLCALLVREPCPGELFF	TGTGCCAGCACCCTGTGTGCGCTCCTTGTGCGGGAGCCATGCCCCGGGGAGCTGTTTTTT
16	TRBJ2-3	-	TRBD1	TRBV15	CATSRGSDRATDTQYF	TGTGCCACCAGCAGAGGGTCAGACAGGGCCACAGATACGCAGTATTTT
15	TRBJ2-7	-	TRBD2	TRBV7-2	CASRPPGGSSYEQYF	TGTGCCAGCAGGCCACCGGGGGGTTCTTCCTACGAGCAGTACTTC
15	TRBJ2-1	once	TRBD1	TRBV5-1	CASSSMTGGPDEQFF	TGCGCCAGCAGCTCTATGACAGGGGGCCCGGATGAGCAGTTCTTC
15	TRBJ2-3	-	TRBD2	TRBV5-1	CASSWELAPRYTQYF	TGCGCCAGCAGCTGGGAACTAGCGCCCAGGTATACGCAGTATTTT
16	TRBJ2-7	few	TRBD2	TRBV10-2	CASSDPRLAGAYEQYF	TGCGCCAGCAGTGACCCCAGACTAGCGGGAGCGTACGAGCAGTACTTC
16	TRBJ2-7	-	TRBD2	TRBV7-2	CASSPRGSSGPYEQYF	TGTGCCAGCAGCCCGAGGGGGTCTAGCGGGCCCTACGAGCAGTACTTC
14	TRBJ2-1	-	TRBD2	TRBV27	CASSWGGGYNEQFF	TGTGCCAGCAGTTGGGGGGGAGGCTACAATGAGCAGTTCTTC
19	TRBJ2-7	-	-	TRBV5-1	CASSLDELGAGTRFYEQYF	TGCGCCAGCAGCTTGGATGAACTGGGGGCCGGGACACGATTTTACGAGCAGTACTTC
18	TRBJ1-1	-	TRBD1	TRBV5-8	CASSLPRDRGRVNTEAFF	TGTGCCAGCAGCTTACCCCGGGACAGGGGGCGGGTTAACACTGAAGCTTTCTTT
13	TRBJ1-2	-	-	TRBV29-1	CSVKGGPLDGYTF	TGCAGCGTGAAGGGGGGGCCGCTGGATGGCTACACCTTC
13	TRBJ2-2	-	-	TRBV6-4	CASSILGTGELFF	TGTGCCAGCAGTATTCTAGGTACCGGGGAGCTGTTTTTT
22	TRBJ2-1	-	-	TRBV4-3	CASSQDRPEPPADYPPVNEQFF	TGCGCCAGCAGCCAAGATAGGCCAGAGCCCCCAGCGGACTACCCTCCTGTCAATGAGCAGTTCTTC
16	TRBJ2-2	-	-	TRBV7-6	CASSLLRGTDTGELFF	TGTGCCAGCAGCTTATTACGGGGGACAGACACCGGGGAGCTGTTTTTT
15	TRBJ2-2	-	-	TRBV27	CASSLLTGKGGELFF	TGTGCCAGCAGTCTGCTGACGGGAAAGGGCGGGGAGCTGTTTTTT
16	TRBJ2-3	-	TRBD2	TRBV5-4	CASSLGLADITDTQYF	TGTGCCAGCAGCCTGGGACTAGCGGATATCACAGATACGCAGTATTTT
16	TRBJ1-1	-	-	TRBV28	CASSPWGGEVNTEAFF	TGTGCCAGCAGTCCCTGGGGGGGGGAGGTGAATACTGAAGCTTTCTTT
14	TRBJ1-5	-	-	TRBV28	CASIPQGSNQPQHF	TGTGCCAGCATACCACAGGGTAGCAATCAGCCCCAGCATTTT
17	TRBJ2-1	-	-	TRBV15	CATSRSFKGTEYNEQFF	TGTGCCACCAGCAGATCCTTCAAAGGCACGGAGTACAATGAGCAGTTCTTC
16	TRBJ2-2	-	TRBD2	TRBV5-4	CASSLRTSPNTGELFF	TGTGCCAGCAGCTTGCGGACTAGCCCTAACACCGGGGAGCTGTTTTTT
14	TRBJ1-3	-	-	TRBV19	CASGHRYSGNTIYF	TGTGCCAGTGGCCACCGATACTCTGGAAACACCATATATTTT
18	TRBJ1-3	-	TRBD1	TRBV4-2	CASSQSGDRENPGNTIYF	TGTGCCAGCAGCCAATCTGGGGACAGGGAAAATCCCGGAAACACCATATATTTT
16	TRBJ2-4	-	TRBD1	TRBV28	CASSPGQGPAKNIQYF	TGTGCCAGCAGTCCCGGACAGGGACCAGCCAAAAACATTCAGTACTTC
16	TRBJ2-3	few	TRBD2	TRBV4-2	CASSQDLGLITDTQYF	TGTGCCAGCAGCCAAGACTTGGGACTAATCACAGATACGCAGTATTTT
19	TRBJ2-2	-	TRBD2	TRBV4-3	CASSQARGGGSQIGGELFF	TGCGCCAGCAGCCAAGCCCGGGGGGGTGGGAGTCAGATTGGCGGGGAGCTGTTTTTT